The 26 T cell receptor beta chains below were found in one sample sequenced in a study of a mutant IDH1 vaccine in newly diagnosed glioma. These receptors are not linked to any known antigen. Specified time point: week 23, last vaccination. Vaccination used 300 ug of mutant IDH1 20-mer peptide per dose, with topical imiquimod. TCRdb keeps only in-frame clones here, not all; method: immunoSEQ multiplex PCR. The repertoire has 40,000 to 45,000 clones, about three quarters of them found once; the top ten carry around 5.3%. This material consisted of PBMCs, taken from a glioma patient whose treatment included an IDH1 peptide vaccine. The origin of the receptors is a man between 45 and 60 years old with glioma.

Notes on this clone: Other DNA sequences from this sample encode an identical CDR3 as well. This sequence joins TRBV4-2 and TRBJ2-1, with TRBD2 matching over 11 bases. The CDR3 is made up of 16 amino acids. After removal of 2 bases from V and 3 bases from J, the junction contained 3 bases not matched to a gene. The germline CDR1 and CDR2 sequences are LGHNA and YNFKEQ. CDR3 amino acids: CASSQTLAGGYNEQFF. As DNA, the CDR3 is TGTGCCAGCAGCCAAACCCTAGCGGGGGGCTACAATGAGCAGTTCTTC.

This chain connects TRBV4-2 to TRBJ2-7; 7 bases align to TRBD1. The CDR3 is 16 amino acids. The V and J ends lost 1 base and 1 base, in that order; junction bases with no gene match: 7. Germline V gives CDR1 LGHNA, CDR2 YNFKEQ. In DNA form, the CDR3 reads TGTGCCAGCAGCCAAGTAAGCCGGGACAGATCCTACGAGCAGTACTTC. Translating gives CASSQVSRDRSYEQYF.

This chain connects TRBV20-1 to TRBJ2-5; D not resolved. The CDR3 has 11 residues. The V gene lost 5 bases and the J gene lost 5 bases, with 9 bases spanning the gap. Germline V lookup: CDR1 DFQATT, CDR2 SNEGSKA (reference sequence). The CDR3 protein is CSAPTRETQYF. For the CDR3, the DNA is TGCAGTGCTCCGACGCGGGAGACCCAGTACTTC.

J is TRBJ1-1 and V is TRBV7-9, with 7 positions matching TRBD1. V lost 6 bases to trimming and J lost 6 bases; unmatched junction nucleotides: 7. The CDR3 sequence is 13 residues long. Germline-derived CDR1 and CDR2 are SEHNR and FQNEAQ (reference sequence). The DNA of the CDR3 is TGTGCCAGCAGTCTCACAGGGGTGGCTGAAGCTTTCTTT. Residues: CASSLTGVAEAFF. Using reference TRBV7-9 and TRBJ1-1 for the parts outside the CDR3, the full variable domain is DTGVSQNPRHKITKRGQNVTFRCDPISEHNRLYWYRQTLGQGPEFLTYFQNEAQLEKSRLLSDRFSAERPKGSFSTLEIQRTEQGDSAMYLCASSLTGVAEAFFGQGTRLTVV.

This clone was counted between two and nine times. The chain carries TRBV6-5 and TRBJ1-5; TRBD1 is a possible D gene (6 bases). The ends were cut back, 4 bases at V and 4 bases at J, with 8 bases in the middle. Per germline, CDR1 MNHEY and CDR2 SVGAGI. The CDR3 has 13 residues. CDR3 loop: CASSWGTNQPQHF. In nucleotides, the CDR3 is TGTGCCAGCAGTTGGGGGACAAATCAGCCCCAGCATTTT.

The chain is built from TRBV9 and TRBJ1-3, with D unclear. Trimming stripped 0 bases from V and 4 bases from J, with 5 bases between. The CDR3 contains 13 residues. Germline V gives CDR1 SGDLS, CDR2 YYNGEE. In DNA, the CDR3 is TGTGCCAGCAGCGTAGGTGAAGGAAACACCATATATTTT. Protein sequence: CASSVGEGNTIYF.

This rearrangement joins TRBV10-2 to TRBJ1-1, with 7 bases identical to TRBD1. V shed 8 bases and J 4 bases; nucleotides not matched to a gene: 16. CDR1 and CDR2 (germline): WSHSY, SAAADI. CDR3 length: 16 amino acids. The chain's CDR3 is CASFPDSGQEGTEAFF. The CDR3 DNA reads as TGCGCCAGCTTCCCCGACTCTGGACAGGAGGGCACTGAAGCTTTCTTT.

CDR3 protein: CAWSRGRGGRNEQFF. Here the CDR3 DNA reads TGTGCCTGGAGTCGGGGGCGGGGGGGCCGCAATGAGCAGTTCTTC. V and J are TRBV30 and TRBJ2-1; 9 positions agree with TRBD2. This CDR3 spans 15 amino acids. From germline, CDR1 is GTSNPN and CDR2 SVGIG (reference sequence). V shed 2 bases, J shed 6 bases, and the junction held 8 bases outside the gene matches.

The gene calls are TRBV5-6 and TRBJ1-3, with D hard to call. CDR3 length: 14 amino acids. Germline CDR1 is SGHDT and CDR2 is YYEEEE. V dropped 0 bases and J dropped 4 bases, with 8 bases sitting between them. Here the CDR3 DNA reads TGTGCCAGCAGCTTGGCAGTTGAGGGAAACACCATATATTTT. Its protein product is CASSLAVEGNTIYF.

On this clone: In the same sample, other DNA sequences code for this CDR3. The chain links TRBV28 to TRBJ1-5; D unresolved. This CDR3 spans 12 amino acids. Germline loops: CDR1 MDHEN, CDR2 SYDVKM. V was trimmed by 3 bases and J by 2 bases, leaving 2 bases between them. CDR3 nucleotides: TGTGCCAGCAGTTTGGGCAATCAGCCCCAGCATTTT. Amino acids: CASSLGNQPQHF.

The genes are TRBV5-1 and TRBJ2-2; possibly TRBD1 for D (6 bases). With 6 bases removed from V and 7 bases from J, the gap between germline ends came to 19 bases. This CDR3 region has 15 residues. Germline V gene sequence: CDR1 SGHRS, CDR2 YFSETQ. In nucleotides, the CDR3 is TGCGCCAGCACTGGGGAACAGGGCAGTAACGGGGAGCTGTTTTTT. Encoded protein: CASTGEQGSNGELFF.

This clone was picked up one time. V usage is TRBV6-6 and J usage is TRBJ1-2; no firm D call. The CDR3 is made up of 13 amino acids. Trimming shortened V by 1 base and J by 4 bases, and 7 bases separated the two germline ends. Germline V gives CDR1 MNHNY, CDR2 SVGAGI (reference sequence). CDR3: CASSYWRGYGYTF. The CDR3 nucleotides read TGTGCCAGCAGTTACTGGCGTGGCTATGGCTACACCTTC.

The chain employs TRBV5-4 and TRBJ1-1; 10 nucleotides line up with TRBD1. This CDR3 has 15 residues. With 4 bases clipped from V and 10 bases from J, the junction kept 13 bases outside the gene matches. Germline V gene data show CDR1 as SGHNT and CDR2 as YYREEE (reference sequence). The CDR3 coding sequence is TGTGCCAGCAGCCCAAACTCCGACAGGGGGCATGCAGCTTTCTTT. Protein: CASSPNSDRGHAAFF. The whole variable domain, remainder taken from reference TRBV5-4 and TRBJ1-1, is ETGVTQSPTHLIKTRGQQVTLRCSSQSGHNTVSWYQQALGQGPQFIFQYYREEENGRGNFPPRFSGLQFPNYSSELNVNALELDDSALYLCASSPNSDRGHAAFFGQGTRLTVV.

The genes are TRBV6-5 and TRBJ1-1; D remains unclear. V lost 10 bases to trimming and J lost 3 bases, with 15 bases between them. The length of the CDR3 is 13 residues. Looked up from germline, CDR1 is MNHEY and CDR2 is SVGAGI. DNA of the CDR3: TGTGCCACCCACTCCTACGCGGACACTGAAGCTTTCTTT. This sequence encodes CATHSYADTEAFF.

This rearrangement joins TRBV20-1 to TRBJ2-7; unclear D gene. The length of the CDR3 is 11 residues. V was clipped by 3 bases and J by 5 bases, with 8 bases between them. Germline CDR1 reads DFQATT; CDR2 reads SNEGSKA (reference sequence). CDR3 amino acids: CSASLENEQYF. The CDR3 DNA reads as TGCAGTGCTAGTTTGGAAAACGAGCAGTACTTC.

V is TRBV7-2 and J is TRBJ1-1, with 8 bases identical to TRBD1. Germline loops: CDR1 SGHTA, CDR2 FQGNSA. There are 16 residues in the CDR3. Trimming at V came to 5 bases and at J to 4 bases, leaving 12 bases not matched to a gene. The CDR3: CASSPQPGGLPTEAFF. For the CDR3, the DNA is TGTGCCAGCAGCCCGCAGCCAGGGGGCCTTCCCACTGAAGCTTTCTTT.

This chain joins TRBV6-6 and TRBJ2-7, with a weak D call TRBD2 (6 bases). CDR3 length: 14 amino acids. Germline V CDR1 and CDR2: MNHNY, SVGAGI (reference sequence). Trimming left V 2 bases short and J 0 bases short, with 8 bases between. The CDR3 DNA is TGTGCCAGCAGTTACCGGGACTTCTCCTACGAGCAGTACTTC. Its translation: CASSYRDFSYEQYF.

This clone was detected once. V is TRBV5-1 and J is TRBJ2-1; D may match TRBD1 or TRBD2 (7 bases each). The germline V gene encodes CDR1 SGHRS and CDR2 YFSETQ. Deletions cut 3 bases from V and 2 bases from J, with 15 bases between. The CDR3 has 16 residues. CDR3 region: CASSSGGQNAYNEQFF. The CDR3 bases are TGCGCCAGCAGCTCGGGGGGACAGAACGCCTACAATGAGCAGTTCTTC.

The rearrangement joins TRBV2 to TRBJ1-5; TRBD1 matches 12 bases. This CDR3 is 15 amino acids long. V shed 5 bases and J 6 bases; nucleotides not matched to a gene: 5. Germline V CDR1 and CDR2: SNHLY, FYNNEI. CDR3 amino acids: CASSKGQGAGQPQHF. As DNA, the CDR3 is TGTGCCAGCAGTAAGGGACAGGGGGCCGGTCAGCCCCAGCATTTT.

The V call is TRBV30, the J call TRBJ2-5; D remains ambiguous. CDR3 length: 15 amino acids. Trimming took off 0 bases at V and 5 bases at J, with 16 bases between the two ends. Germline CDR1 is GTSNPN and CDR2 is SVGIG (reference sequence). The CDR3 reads CAWSVHTGHWETQYF. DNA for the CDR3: TGTGCCTGGAGTGTACATACCGGGCATTGGGAGACCCAGTACTTC.

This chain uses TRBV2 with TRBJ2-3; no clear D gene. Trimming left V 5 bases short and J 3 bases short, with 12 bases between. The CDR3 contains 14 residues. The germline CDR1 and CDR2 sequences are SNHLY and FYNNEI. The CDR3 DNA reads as TGTGCCAGCAGTCCCCGGGCTACTACAGATACGCAGTATTTT. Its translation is CASSPRATTDTQYF.

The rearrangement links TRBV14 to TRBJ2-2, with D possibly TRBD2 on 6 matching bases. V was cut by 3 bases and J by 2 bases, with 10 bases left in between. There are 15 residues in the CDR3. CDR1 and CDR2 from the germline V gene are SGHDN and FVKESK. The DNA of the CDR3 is TGTGCCAGCAGCCAGGGGAGGAGCAACACCGGGGAGCTGTTTTTT. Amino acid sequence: CASSQGRSNTGELFF.

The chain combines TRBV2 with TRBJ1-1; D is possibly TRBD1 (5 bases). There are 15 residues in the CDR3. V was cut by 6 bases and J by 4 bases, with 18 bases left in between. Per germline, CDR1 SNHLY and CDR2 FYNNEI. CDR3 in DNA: TGTGCCAGCAGAGCTGACGGACACGCGGCCACTGAAGCTTTCTTT. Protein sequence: CASRADGHAATEAFF.

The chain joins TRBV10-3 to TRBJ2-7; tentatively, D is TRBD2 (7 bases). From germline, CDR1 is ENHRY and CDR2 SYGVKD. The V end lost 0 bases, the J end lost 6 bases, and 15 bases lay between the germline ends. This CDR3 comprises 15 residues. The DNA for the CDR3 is TGTGCCATCAGTGAGTCAGGTGCAGGGGAGGGCGAGCAGTACTTC. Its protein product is CAISESGAGEGEQYF.

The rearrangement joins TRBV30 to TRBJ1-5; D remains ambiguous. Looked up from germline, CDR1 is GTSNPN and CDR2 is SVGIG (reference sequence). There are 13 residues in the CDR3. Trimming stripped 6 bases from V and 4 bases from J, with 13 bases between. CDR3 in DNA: TGTGCCTGTAGCCGGGGTTCTAATCAGCCCCAGCATTTT. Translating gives CACSRGSNQPQHF.

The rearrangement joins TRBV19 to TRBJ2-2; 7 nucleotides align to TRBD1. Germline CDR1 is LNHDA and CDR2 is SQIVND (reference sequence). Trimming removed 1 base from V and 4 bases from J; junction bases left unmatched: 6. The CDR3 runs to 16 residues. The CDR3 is CASSIGTGRRTGELFF. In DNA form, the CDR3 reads TGTGCCAGTAGTATAGGGACAGGTCGACGCACCGGGGAGCTGTTTTTT.